This TCR beta chain comes out of a study of blood T cells in healthy people across ages. The ends were cut back, 2 bases at V and 3 bases at J, with 8 bases in the middle. The CDR3 runs 14 residues. Germline CDR1 reads MNHEY; CDR2 reads SMNVEV (reference sequence). A second PCR, run for about 7 to 11 cycles, used a sample-barcoded 5' primer plus a J-beta primer mix. TCRdb re-derived calls from the 5' RACE reads in MiXCR, one entry per CDR3 protein. Here the sample spans approximately 1.5 million distinct CDR3 sequences, about 45% being singletons. This sequence joins TRBV27 and TRBJ2-1; D unresolved. The sequencing input was blood. This TCR was sampled from a woman aged 18-29 years in good health. CDR3 residues: CASSLGFNYNEQFF. In DNA, the CDR3 is TGTGCCAGCAGTTTAGGATTCAACTACAATGAGCAGTTCTTC.